The rows below give T cell receptor beta chains drawn from one sample of a study of CD8 T cells in ankylosing spondylitis. TCRdb fed the 5' RACE reads into MiXCR, producing one record per CDR3 protein. Among approximately 140,000 distinct CDR3 sequences listed, about 42% were seen once. The sequenced sample was synovial fluid, either unsorted or a sorted T cell fraction (not recorded which). Receptors originate from a male donor with ankylosing spondylitis. Each CDR3 is given without its conserved first and last residue.

J gene: TRBJ2-1; V gene: TRBV20-1; CDR3 protein: SARTTAGGEQF
J gene: TRBJ1-3; V gene: TRBV12-3/TRBV12-4; CDR3 protein: ARGGTSGNTIY
J gene: TRBJ2-7; V gene: TRBV27; CDR3 protein: ASSFLETSAYEQY
J gene: TRBJ2-7; V gene: TRBV29-1; CDR3 protein: SAEAGEVSYEQY
J gene: TRBJ2-1; V gene: TRBV7-8; CDR3 protein: ASSRRLVHNEQF
J gene: TRBJ2-5; V gene: TRBV4-1; CDR3 protein: ASSQDEDYTETQY
J gene: TRBJ2-5; V gene: TRBV28; CDR3 protein: ASSLFVFGRETQY
J gene: TRBJ2-7; V gene: TRBV12-3/TRBV12-4; CDR3 protein: ASSFPSHEQY
J gene: TRBJ2-4; V gene: TRBV20-1; CDR3 protein: SARLRGDKNIQY
J gene: TRBJ2-6; V gene: TRBV28; CDR3 protein: ASSSHRGVGANVLT
J gene: TRBJ1-2; V gene: TRBV10-3; CDR3 protein: AISRSKLNYGYT
J gene: TRBJ2-7; V gene: TRBV7-9; CDR3 protein: ASGVTYEQY
J gene: TRBJ2-3; V gene: TRBV11-2; CDR3 protein: ASSMTSSLITDTQY
J gene: TRBJ2-3; V gene: TRBV24-1; CDR3 protein: ATSDSGNRASDTQY
J gene: TRBJ2-1; V gene: TRBV10-2; CDR3 protein: ASKEDPGLVDEQF
J gene: TRBJ2-3; V gene: TRBV9; CDR3 protein: ASSVRAGQGTQY
J gene: TRBJ2-7; V gene: TRBV4-1; CDR3 protein: ASSPGGTGVYEQY
J gene: TRBJ1-3; V gene: TRBV12-3/TRBV12-4; CDR3 protein: ASSLTATGNTIY
J gene: TRBJ1-4; V gene: TRBV12-3/TRBV12-4; CDR3 protein: ASSLGPEKLF
J gene: TRBJ2-7; V gene: TRBV10-3; CDR3 protein: AISEPGQRTYEQY
J gene: TRBJ2-3; V gene: TRBV10-2; CDR3 protein: ASIEQRADTQY
J gene: TRBJ1-1; V gene: TRBV27; CDR3 protein: ASSWFQGNTEAF
J gene: TRBJ1-5; V gene: TRBV28; CDR3 protein: ASSSGIILVMGSQPQH
J gene: TRBJ2-1; V gene: TRBV4-1; CDR3 protein: ASSLRSGRDEQF
J gene: TRBJ1-4; V gene: TRBV9; CDR3 protein: ASSVGTSSDEKLF
J gene: TRBJ2-2; V gene: TRBV12-3/TRBV12-4; CDR3 protein: ASFSLGELF
J gene: TRBJ1-1; V gene: TRBV12-3/TRBV12-4; CDR3 protein: ASSFLRVRPPAF
J gene: TRBJ2-1; V gene: TRBV20-1; CDR3 protein: SARDLKLAGLAYNEQF
J gene: TRBJ2-3; V gene: TRBV28; CDR3 protein: ASSLRFGPRRGESADTQY
J gene: TRBJ2-7; V gene: TRBV4-3; CDR3 protein: ASSQDAQTFPSYEQY
J gene: TRBJ2-2; V gene: TRBV21-1; CDR3 protein: ASKGTSPAGELF
J gene: TRBJ2-7; V gene: TRBV20-1; CDR3 protein: SARGREGPYEQY
J gene: TRBJ1-2; V gene: TRBV6-1; CDR3 protein: ASSELGTVADGYT
J gene: TRBJ2-1; V gene: TRBV4-3; CDR3 protein: ASSKLAYNEQF
J gene: TRBJ2-7; V gene: TRBV3-1; CDR3 protein: ASSPLSYEQY
J gene: TRBJ2-6; V gene: TRBV6-4; CDR3 protein: ASSASGAGANVLT
J gene: TRBJ1-1; V gene: TRBV7-9; CDR3 protein: ASSRTGEMNTEAF
J gene: TRBJ2-1; V gene: TRBV9; CDR3 protein: ASSVWDGGTYNEQF
J gene: TRBJ2-1; V gene: TRBV2; CDR3 protein: ARGSGGAYNEQF
J gene: TRBJ2-1; V gene: TRBV2; CDR3 protein: ASIFGSSYNEQF
J gene: TRBJ2-2; V gene: TRBV20-1; CDR3 protein: SARKRWRTNTGELF
J gene: TRBJ2-7; V gene: TRBV3-1; CDR3 protein: ASSPPGDRSSYEQY
J gene: TRBJ2-7; V gene: TRBV5-1; CDR3 protein: ASSPGQGNVEQY
J gene: TRBJ1-5; V gene: TRBV12-3/TRBV12-4; CDR3 protein: ASSFTRKQNQPQH
J gene: TRBJ2-1; V gene: TRBV7-8; CDR3 protein: ASSLVGGRAWGEQF
J gene: TRBJ2-1; V gene: TRBV11-3; CDR3 protein: ASSSTGTPF
J gene: TRBJ2-1; V gene: TRBV6-1; CDR3 protein: ASSGLADYNEQF
J gene: TRBJ1-5; V gene: TRBV15; CDR3 protein: ATSRDAGIGQPQH
J gene: TRBJ2-1; V gene: TRBV13; CDR3 protein: ASSFGLAGLNEQF
J gene: TRBJ1-5; V gene: TRBV12-3/TRBV12-4; CDR3 protein: ASSFSGVYQPQH
J gene: TRBJ1-6; V gene: TRBV6-1; CDR3 protein: ASWTHLPDSPLH
J gene: TRBJ2-1; V gene: TRBV29-1; CDR3 protein: SVPGGGNGYNEQF